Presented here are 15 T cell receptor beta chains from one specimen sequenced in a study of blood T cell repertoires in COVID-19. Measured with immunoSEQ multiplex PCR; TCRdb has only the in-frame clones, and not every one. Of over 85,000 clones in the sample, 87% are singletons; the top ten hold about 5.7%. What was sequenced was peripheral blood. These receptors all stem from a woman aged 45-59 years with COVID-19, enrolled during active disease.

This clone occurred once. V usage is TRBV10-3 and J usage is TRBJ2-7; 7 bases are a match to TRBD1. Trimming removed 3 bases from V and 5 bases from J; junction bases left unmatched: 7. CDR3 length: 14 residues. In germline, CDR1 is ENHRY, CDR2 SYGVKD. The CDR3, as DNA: TGTGCCATCAGTGACCGCGACAGGGTGAACGAGCAGTACTTC. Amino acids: CAISDRDRVNEQYF.

The CDR3 region is CASSIGQGVTGEQYF. The CDR3 DNA sequence: TGTGCCAGCAGCATAGGACAGGGAGTAACGGGGGAGCAGTACTTC. The chain couples TRBV5-4 to TRBJ2-7; the match to TRBD1 covers 8 bases. V shed 4 bases and J 7 bases; nucleotides not matched to a gene: 13. The CDR3 has 15 amino acids. Looked up from germline, CDR1 is SGHNT and CDR2 is YYREEE (reference sequence).

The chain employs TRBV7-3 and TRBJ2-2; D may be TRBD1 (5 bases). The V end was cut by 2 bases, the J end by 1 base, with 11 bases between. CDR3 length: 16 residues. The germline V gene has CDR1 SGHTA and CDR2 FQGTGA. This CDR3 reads CASSLQGIENTGELFF. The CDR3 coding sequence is TGTGCCAGCAGCTTACAGGGTATCGAGAACACCGGGGAGCTGTTTTTT.

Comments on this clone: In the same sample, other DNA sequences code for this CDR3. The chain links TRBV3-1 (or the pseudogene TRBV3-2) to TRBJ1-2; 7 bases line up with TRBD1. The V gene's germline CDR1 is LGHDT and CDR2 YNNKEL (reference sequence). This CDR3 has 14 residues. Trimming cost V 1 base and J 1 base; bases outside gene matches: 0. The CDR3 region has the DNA TGTGCCAGCAGCCAAGGACAGGGTAACTATGGCTACACCTTC. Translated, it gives CASSQGQGNYGYTF.

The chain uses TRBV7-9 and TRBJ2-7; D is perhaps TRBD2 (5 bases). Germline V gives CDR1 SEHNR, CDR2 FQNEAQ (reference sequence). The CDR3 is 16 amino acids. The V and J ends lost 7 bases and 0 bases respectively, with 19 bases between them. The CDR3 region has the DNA TGTGCCAGCACCCTACGGGAAGGGTCCCTCTCCTACGAGCAGTACTTC. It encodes CASTLREGSLSYEQYF.

This CDR3 is CASSDGGKEKLFF. The CDR3 DNA is TGTGCCAGCAGTGACGGAGGGAAAGAAAAACTGTTTTTT. The chain joins TRBV2 to TRBJ1-4; D uncertain. Per the germline V gene, CDR1 is SNHLY and CDR2 is FYNNEI. The CDR3 extends over 13 amino acids. V gave up 3 bases and J gave up 8 bases, with 10 bases separating them.

The CDR3 coding sequence is TGCGCCAGATCGGGGGTAAGTCAGCCCCAGCATTTT. Translating gives CARSGVSQPQHF. The chain couples TRBV5-1 to TRBJ1-5, with D maybe TRBD1 (5 bases). V dropped 8 bases and J dropped 6 bases, with 12 bases sitting between them. Germline-derived CDR1 and CDR2 are SGHRS and YFSETQ. The length of the CDR3 is 12 residues.

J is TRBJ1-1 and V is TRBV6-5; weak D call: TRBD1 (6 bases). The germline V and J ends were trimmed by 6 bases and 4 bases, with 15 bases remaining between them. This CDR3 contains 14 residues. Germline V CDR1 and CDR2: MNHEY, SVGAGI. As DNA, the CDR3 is TGTGCCAGCAGAACCGAAAAAGGGGGCACTGAAGCTTTCTTT. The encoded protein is CASRTEKGGTEAFF.

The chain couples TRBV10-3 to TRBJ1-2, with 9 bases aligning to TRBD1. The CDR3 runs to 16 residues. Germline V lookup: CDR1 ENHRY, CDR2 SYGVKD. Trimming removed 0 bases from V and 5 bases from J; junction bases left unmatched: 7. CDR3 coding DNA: TGTGCCATCAGTGAGTCGGAGGGACAGGGCAGATATGGCTACACCTTC. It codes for CAISESEGQGRYGYTF.

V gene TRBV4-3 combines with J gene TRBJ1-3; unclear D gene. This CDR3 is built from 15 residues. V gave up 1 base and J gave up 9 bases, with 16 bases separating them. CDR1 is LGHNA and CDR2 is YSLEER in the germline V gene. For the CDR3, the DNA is TGCGCCAGCAGCCAAGGGGCTGTCGACCGGCGCACCATATATTTT. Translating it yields CASSQGAVDRRTIYF.

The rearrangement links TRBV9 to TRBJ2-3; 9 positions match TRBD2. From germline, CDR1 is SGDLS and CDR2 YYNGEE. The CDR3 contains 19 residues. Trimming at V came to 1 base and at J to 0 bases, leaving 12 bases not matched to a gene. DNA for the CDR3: TGTGCCAGCAGCGTACGGTCGGCTAGCGGGGTCCCTAGCACAGATACGCAGTATTTT. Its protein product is CASSVRSASGVPSTDTQYF.

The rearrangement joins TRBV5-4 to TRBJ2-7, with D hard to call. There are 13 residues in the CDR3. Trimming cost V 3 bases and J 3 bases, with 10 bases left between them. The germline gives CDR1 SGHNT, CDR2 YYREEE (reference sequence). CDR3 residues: CASSSPGRYEQYF. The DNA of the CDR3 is TGTGCCAGCAGCTCTCCGGGTCGCTACGAGCAGTACTTC.

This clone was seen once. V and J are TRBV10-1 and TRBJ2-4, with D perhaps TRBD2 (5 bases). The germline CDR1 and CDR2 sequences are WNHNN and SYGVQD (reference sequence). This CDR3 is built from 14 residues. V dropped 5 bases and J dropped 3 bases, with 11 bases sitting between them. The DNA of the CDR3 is TGCGCCAGCAGTCTCGGGGTGGTCAAAAACATTCAGTACTTC. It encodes CASSLGVVKNIQYF.

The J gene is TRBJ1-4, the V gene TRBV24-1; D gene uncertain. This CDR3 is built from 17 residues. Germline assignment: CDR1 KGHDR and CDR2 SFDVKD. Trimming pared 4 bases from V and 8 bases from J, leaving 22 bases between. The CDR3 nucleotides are TGTGCCACCAGTGAAGAGATTCGGGAGCTAAAGAGGGAAAAACTGTTTTTT. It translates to CATSEEIRELKREKLFF.

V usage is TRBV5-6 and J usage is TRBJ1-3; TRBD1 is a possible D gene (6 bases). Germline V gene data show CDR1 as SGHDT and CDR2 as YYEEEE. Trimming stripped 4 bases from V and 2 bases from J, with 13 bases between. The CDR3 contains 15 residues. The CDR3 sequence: CASSPQGLPGNTIYF. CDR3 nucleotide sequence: TGTGCCAGCAGCCCCCAGGGGCTCCCTGGAAACACCATATATTTT.